This T cell receptor beta chain stems from a study of CD8+ T cells in alopecia areata. At the level of the study: The drug, oral tofacitinib, was given to treated patients at 5 to 10 mg twice daily.

The CDR3 has 13 residues. The germline V gene has CDR1 LNHDA and CDR2 SQIVND (reference sequence). Trimming took 3 bases from V and 4 from J, leaving 8 bases between them. Isolated RNA was reverse transcribed into cDNA used as the sequencing template. The method was immunoSEQ multiplex PCR; TCRdb's version includes in-frame clones alone and lacks a portion of them. Counted here are more than 150,000 clones, around 50% occurring once; the ten biggest clones make up roughly a fifth. This clone turned up a few times. The clonotype comes from a human donor with alopecia areata. The chain combines TRBV19 with TRBJ2-3; unclear D gene. This specimen consisted of CD8+ T cells sorted from blood, obtained at week 0. CDR3 nucleotide sequence: TGTGCCAGTAGTATTGTTCCGGCAGATACGCAGTATTTT. Encoded protein: CASSIVPADTQYF.